These T cell receptor beta chains were read from a single sample in a study of T cells after yellow fever vaccination. TCRdb redid the calling of the 5' RACE reads with MiXCR, one entry per CDR3 protein. The table has under 550,000 distinct CDR3 sequences, 21% seen once; the top ten hold about a sixth. The material was PBMCs, obtained more than 20 days after the first yellow fever vaccination. The source is a man between 18 and 29 years old who received the YFV17D yellow fever vaccine. CDR3s include the opening cysteine and the closing phenylalanine or tryptophan. The order of the fields is V gene, J gene, clone size, D gene, CDR3 DNA, CDR3 protein. A D gene is named only where the DNA matches it firmly. A clone size is listed for some rows: how often the clone was seen (once, few, many), or a class if it is expanded.

>TRBV12-5|TRBJ2-2|NA|TRBD2
TGTGCTAGTGGTTTGGTACTGGGTTCACTAGCGGGGCCGTACACCGGGGAGCTGTTTTTT
CASGLVLGSLAGPYTGELFF
>TRBV3-1|TRBJ2-5|NA|NA
TGTGCCAGCGCCCCTCCTCGGGACGCCGGGACCCAGTACTTC
CASAPPRDAGTQYF
>TRBV5-6|TRBJ1-1|few|NA
TGTGCCAGCAGCCCCCCCCTTCGGAATTTCGGCATGAACACTGAAGCTTTCTTT
CASSPPLRNFGMNTEAFF
>TRBV15|TRBJ1-5|NA|NA
TGTGCCACCAGCAGAGACAGGGTGCGGAATCAGCCCCAGCATTTT
CATSRDRVRNQPQHF
>TRBV5-1|TRBJ2-3|NA|NA
TGCGCCAGCAGCTTGGTTGGGGCCCTAGGCACAGATACGCAGTATTTT
CASSLVGALGTDTQYF
>TRBV6-2/TRBV6-3|TRBJ2-4|few|NA
TGTGCCAGCAGTTACGGGGGGACTCAGGAGAACATTCAGTACTTC
CASSYGGTQENIQYF
>TRBV29-1|TRBJ2-5|few|NA
TGCAGCGTTGATCCGGGACAAGAGACCCAGTACTTC
CSVDPGQETQYF
>TRBV5-1|TRBJ2-7|NA|NA
TGCGCCAGCAGCTCCCCGGACGGCTCCTACGAGCAGTACTTC
CASSSPDGSYEQYF
>TRBV20-1|TRBJ2-3|NA|TRBD1
TGCAGTGCCCAGACAGGGCGGGCATCAGATACGCAGTATTTT
CSAQTGRASDTQYF
>TRBV5-1|TRBJ2-2|once|NA
TGCGCCAGCAGCTCCTTAGGCCCGAACACCGGGGAGCTGTTTTTT
CASSSLGPNTGELFF
>TRBV7-2|TRBJ1-2|NA|NA
TGTGCCAGCAGCTTAGCGATGGGAGGCCTTTATGGCTACACCTTC
CASSLAMGGLYGYTF
>TRBV6-5|TRBJ1-2|NA|NA
TGTGCCAGCAGCTCTGGGATCGGTGGCTACACCTTC
CASSSGIGGYTF
>TRBV18|TRBJ2-7|NA|TRBD1
TGTGCCAGCTCACCTTCGGGACAGGGCTACGAGCAGTACTTC
CASSPSGQGYEQYF
>TRBV7-3|TRBJ2-5|once|NA
TGTGCCAGCAGCCCAAACACCGACACGACCCAGTACTTC
CASSPNTDTTQYF
>TRBV6-2/TRBV6-3|TRBJ1-1|NA|NA
TGTGCCAGCAGTTACGCGGAGAACATGAACACTGAAGCTTTCTTT
CASSYAENMNTEAFF
>TRBV7-2|TRBJ2-5|NA|NA
TGTGCCAGCAGCAAGGGACTCAAACAAGAGACCCAGTACTTC
CASSKGLKQETQYF
>TRBV4-1|TRBJ2-3|NA|TRBD2
TGCGCCAGCAGCCAAGAGGGGCTAGCGGAACTTAGCACAGATACGCAGTATTTT
CASSQEGLAELSTDTQYF
>TRBV7-9|TRBJ2-7|NA|NA
TGTGCCAGCAGCCCGACCGCCAGCTACGAGCAGTACTTC
CASSPTASYEQYF
>TRBV20-1|TRBJ2-3|NA|TRBD2
TGCAGTGCACCACGGGCTAGCGGGGGGGCAGATACGCAGTATTTT
CSAPRASGGADTQYF
>TRBV4-1|TRBJ1-4|NA|TRBD1
TGCGCCAGCAGCCTTGCGGGACAGAATAATGAAAAACTGTTTTTT
CASSLAGQNNEKLFF
>TRBV12-3/TRBV12-4|TRBJ1-6|few|TRBD1
TGTGCCAGCAGCCGGGACAGCGGACCCCTCCACTTT
CASSRDSGPLHF
>TRBV2|TRBJ2-4|few|NA
TGTGCCAGCAGGCCCTGGGCCAAAAACATTCAGTACTTC
CASRPWAKNIQYF
>TRBV18|TRBJ1-1|NA|NA
TGTGCCAGCTCACAGACTGGCACTGAAGCTTTCTTT
CASSQTGTEAFF
>TRBV20-1|TRBJ2-7|few|TRBD2
TGCAGTGCCGTAAGCGGGGGGGCCTACGAGCAGTACTTC
CSAVSGGAYEQYF
>TRBV5-1|TRBJ1-2|few|TRBD1
TGCGCCAGCAGCTTGTCGGGACAGGACTATGGCTACACCTTC
CASSLSGQDYGYTF
>TRBV5-1|TRBJ2-4|NA|NA
TGCGCCAGCAGCTTTGATGGAAACATTCAGTACTTC
CASSFDGNIQYF
>TRBV10-3|TRBJ2-1|many|TRBD2
TGTGCCATCAGTGAACTCGAGCGGGGGGGCCGACGGGAGCAGTTCTTC
CAISELERGGRREQFF
>TRBV2|TRBJ1-5|few|NA
TGTGCCAGCAGTGCTTTGGCCTGGACAGCCGATTATAGCAATCAGCCCCAGCATTTT
CASSALAWTADYSNQPQHF
>TRBV2|TRBJ2-2|few|NA
TGTGCCAGCAGTAGGGCCCTCCCCGGGGAGCTGTTTTTT
CASSRALPGELFF
>TRBV4-1|TRBJ2-5|few|NA
TGCGCCAGCAGCCAAGGAGGGTCCGGGGATAACCTCCTCACCCAGTACTTC
CASSQGGSGDNLLTQYF
>TRBV6-5|TRBJ2-1|NA|TRBD2
TGTGCCAGCAGTTTTCCAGCGGGGGGGTCGAGAAATGAGCAGTTCTTC
CASSFPAGGSRNEQFF
>TRBV7-2|TRBJ2-7|few|NA
TGTGCCAGCAGCGCCCGCCGGGAGAACGAGCAGTACTTC
CASSARRENEQYF
>TRBV24-1|TRBJ2-5|NA|TRBD1
TGTGCCACCAGTGACCCTGGGACAGGAATGTTGGAGACCCAGTACTTC
CATSDPGTGMLETQYF
>TRBV5-1|TRBJ2-1|few|NA
TGCGCCAGCAGCTTGGCCGGGGAGTTCTTC
CASSLAGEFF
>TRBV7-9|TRBJ2-6|NA|NA
TGTGCCAGCCCTCCGGGGGAGTATGTCAACGTCCTGACTTTC
CASPPGEYVNVLTF
>TRBV9|TRBJ2-7|few|NA
TGTGCCAGCAGCGTAGAACAGGGCCCCTACGAGCAGTACTTC
CASSVEQGPYEQYF
>TRBV19|TRBJ2-5|few|NA
TGTGCCAGTAGTTATCGGTGGGGGGAGACCCAGTACTTC
CASSYRWGETQYF